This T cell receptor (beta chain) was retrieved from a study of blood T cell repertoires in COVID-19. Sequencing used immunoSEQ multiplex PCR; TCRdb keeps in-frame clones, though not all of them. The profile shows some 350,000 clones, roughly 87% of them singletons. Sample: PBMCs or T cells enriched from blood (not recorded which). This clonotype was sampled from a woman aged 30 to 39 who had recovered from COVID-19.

The CDR3: CASSDRDRNQPQHF. As DNA, the CDR3 is TGTGCCAGCAGTGACCGGGACAGGAATCAGCCCCAGCATTTT. The rearrangement uses TRBV2 and TRBJ1-5, with 8 positions matching TRBD1. The CDR3 consists of 14 residues. Germline trimming cut 3 bases from V and 4 bases from J; bases unmatched to any gene: 2. Germline CDR1 reads SNHLY; CDR2 reads FYNNEI.